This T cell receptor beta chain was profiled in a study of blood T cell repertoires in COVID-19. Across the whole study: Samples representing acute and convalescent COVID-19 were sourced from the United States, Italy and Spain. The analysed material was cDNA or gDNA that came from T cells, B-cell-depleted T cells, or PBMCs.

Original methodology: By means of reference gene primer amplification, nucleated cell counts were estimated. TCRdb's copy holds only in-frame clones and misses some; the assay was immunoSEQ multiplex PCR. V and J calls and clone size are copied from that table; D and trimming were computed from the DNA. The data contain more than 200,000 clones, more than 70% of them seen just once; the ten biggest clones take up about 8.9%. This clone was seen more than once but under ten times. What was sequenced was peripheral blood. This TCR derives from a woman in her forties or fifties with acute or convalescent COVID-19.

The CDR3 here is CASSFTGISDEQYF. The CDR3, as DNA: TGTGCCAGCAGTTTCACAGGGATTTCGGACGAGCAGTACTTC. The rearrangement links TRBV11-2 to TRBJ2-7, with a weak D call TRBD1 (6 bases). Germline V lookup: CDR1 SGHAT, CDR2 FQNNGV. V was shortened by 6 bases and J by 5 bases, with 17 bases between the two germline ends. The CDR3 is made up of 14 amino acids.